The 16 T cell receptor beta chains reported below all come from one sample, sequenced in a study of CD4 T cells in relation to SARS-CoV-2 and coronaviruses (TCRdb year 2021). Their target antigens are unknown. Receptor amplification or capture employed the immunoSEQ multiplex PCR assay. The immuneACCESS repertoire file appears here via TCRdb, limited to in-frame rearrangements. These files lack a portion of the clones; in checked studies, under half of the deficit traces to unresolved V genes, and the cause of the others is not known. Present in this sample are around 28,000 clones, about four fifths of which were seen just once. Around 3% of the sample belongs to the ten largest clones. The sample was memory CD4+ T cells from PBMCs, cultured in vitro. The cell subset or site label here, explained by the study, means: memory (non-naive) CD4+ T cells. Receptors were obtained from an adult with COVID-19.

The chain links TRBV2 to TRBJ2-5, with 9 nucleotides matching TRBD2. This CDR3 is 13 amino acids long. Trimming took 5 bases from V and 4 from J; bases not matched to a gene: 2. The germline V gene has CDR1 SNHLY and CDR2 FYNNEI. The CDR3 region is CASSSTSGETQYF. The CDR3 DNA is TGTGCCAGCAGTTCGACTAGCGGAGAGACCCAGTACTTC.

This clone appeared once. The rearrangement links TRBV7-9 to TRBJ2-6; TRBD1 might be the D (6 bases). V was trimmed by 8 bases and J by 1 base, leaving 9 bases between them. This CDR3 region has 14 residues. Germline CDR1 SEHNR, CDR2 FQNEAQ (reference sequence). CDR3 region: CASEQGSGANVLTF. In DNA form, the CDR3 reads TGTGCCAGCGAACAGGGATCTGGGGCCAACGTCCTGACTTTC.

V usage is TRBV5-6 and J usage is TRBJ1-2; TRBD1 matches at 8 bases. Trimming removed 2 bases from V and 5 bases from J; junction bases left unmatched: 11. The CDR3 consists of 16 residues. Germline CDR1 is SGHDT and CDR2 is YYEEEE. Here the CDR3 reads CASSFTSAGGAYGYTF. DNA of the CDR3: TGTGCCAGCAGCTTTACCAGTGCAGGGGGCGCATATGGCTACACCTTC.

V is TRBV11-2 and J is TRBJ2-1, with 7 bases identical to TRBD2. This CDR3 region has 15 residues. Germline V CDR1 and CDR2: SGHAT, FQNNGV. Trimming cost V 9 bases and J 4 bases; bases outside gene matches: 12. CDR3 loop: CASTAGTRSYNEQFF. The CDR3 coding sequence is TGTGCCAGTACAGCGGGGACCCGGAGTTACAATGAGCAGTTCTTC.

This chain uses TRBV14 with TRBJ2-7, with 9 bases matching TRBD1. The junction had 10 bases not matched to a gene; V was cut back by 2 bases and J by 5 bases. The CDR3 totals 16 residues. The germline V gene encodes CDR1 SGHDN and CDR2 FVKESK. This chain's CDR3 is CASSQTPGTGRDEQYF. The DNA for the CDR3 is TGTGCCAGCAGCCAAACCCCCGGGACAGGGAGGGACGAGCAGTACTTC.

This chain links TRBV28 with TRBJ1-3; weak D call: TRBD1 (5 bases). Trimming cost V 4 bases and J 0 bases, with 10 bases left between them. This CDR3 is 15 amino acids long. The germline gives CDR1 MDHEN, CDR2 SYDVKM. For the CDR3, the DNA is TGTGCCAGCAGTTACGGGGGGATCTCTGGAAACACCATATATTTT. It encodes CASSYGGISGNTIYF. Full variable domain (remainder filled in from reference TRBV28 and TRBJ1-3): DVKVTQSSRYLVKRTGEKVFLECVQDMDHENMFWYRQDPGLGLRLIYFSYDVKMKEKGDIPEGYSVSREKKERFSLILESASTNQTSMYLCASSYGGISGNTIYFGEGSWLTVV.

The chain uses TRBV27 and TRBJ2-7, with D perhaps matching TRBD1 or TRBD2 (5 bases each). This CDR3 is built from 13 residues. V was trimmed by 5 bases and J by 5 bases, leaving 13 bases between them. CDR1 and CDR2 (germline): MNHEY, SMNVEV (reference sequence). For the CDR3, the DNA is TGTGCCAGCAGTATCTGGGGGACGGACGAGCAGTACTTC. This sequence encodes CASSIWGTDEQYF.

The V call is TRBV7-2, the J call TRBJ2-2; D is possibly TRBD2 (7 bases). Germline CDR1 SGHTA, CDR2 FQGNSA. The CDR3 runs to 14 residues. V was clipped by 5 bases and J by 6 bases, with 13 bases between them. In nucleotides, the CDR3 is TGTGCCAGCAGCCTGGCGCGGGGGCCCGGGGAGCTGTTTTTT. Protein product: CASSLARGPGELFF.

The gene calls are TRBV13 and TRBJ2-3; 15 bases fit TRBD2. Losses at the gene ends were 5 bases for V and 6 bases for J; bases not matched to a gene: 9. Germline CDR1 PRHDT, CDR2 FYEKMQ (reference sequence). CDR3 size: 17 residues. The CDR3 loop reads CASSDGTSGRRGDTQYF. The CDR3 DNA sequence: TGTGCCAGCAGCGACGGGACTAGCGGGAGGAGGGGCGATACGCAGTATTTT. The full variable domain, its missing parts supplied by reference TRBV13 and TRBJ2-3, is AAGVIQSPRHLIKEKRETATLKCYPIPRHDTVYWYQQGPGQDPQFLISFYEKMQSDKGSIPDRFSAQQFSDYHSELNMSSLELGDSALYFCASSDGTSGRRGDTQYFGPGTRLTVL.

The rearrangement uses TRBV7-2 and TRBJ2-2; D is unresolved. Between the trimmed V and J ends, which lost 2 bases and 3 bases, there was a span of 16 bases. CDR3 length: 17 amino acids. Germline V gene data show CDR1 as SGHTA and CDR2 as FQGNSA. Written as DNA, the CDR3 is TGTGCCAGCAGCTTAAGAATTAGGAATGGGGACACCGGGGAGCTGTTTTTT. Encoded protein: CASSLRIRNGDTGELFF.

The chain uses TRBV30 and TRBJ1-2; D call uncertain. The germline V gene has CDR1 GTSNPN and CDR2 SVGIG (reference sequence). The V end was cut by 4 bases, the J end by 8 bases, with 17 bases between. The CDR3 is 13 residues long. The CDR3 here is CAWTQDRFGGYTF. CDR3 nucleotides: TGTGCCTGGACCCAGGATCGTTTTGGAGGCTACACCTTC.

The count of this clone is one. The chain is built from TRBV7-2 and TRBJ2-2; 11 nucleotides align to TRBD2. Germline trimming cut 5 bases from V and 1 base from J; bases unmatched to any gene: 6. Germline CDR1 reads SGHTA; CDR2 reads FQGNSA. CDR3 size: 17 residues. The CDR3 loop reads CASSAGTSGKNTGELFF. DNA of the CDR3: TGTGCCAGCAGCGCCGGGACTAGCGGAAAGAACACCGGGGAGCTGTTTTTT.

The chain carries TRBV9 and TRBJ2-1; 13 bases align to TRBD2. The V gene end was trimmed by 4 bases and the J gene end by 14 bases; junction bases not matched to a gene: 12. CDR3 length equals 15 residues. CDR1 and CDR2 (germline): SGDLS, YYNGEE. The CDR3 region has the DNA TGTGCCAGCAGCCCGGGGACTAGCGGGACCCACCGCGAGTTCTTC. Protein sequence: CASSPGTSGTHREFF.

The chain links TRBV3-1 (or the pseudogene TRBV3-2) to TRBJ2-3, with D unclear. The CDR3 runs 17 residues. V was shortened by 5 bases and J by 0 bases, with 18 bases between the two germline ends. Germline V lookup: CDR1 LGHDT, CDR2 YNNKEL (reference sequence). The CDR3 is CASSVRRMMTSTDTQYF. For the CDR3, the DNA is TGTGCCAGCAGCGTACGGAGAATGATGACTAGCACAGATACGCAGTATTTT.

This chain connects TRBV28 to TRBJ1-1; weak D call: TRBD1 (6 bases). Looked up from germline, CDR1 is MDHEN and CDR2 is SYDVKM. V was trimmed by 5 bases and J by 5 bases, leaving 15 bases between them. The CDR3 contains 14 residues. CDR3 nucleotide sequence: TGTGCCAGCAGTACACTTGGACAGACAACTGAAGCTTTCTTT. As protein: CASSTLGQTTEAFF.

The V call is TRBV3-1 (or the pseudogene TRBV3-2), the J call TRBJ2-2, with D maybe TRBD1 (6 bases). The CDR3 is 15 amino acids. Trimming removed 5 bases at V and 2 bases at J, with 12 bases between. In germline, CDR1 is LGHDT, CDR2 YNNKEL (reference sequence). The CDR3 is CASSYLQGNTGELFF. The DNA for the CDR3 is TGTGCCAGCAGCTACCTACAGGGAAACACCGGGGAGCTGTTTTTT.